The 29 T cell receptor beta chains listed next were all sequenced from one sample in a study of PD-1 blockade in classical Hodgkin lymphoma (dated by TCRdb to about 2020). Receptor libraries were prepared by the immunoSEQ multiplex PCR assay. TCRdb retrieved this table from immuneACCESS and kept in-frame rearrangements only. Not all clones are present; in checked studies, unresolved V genes account for under half, and no reason is known for the remainder. This sample holds around 17,000 clones; more than 60% were observed only once. Jointly, the top ten make up around 1.9% of the sample. The sample's time point label is to be understood as: cycle 4 day 1 (C4D1), after 5 to 7 weeks of nivolumab. All trial patients had relapsed after autologous stem cell transplantation, with cohorts A, B and C differing in prior brentuximab vedotin exposure. CD4+ T cells were purified from thawed PBMCs by magnetic negative selection with a Miltenyi CD4+ T cell isolation kit.

This specimen was CD4+ T cells from blood, taken before the fourth cycle of nivolumab. These receptor sequences come from a human donor with classical Hodgkin lymphoma.

This chain links TRBV5-4 with TRBJ1-1, with D unclear. The germline CDR1 and CDR2 sequences are SGHNT and YYREEE (reference sequence). The CDR3 has 12 amino acids. V gave up 3 bases and J gave up 6 bases, with 9 bases separating them. DNA for the CDR3: TGTGCCAGCAGCTCAAATTCTGCTGAAGCTTTCTTT. Protein sequence: CASSSNSAEAFF.

The rearrangement joins TRBV7-7 to TRBJ2-2; 9 positions match TRBD2. V gave up 3 bases and J gave up 8 bases; unmatched junction bases: 19. Germline values: CDR1 SSHAT, CDR2 FNYEAQ (reference sequence). This CDR3 has 19 amino acids. CDR3 sequence reads: CASSFSLMDPAGGRGELFF. In DNA form, the CDR3 reads TGTGCCAGCAGCTTTAGCTTGATGGATCCTGCGGGAGGGCGAGGGGAGCTGTTTTTT.

V usage is TRBV29-1 and J usage is TRBJ2-1; D is perhaps TRBD1 or TRBD2 (5 bases each). The CDR3 extends over 18 amino acids. Germline values: CDR1 SQVTM, CDR2 ANQGSEA. The V gene lost 4 bases and the J gene lost 0 bases, with 22 bases spanning the gap. This CDR3 is CSVGGYGPFVGSYNEQFF. As DNA, the CDR3 is TGCAGCGTTGGGGGGTACGGCCCGTTTGTTGGCTCCTACAATGAGCAGTTCTTC.

This clone came up once. The chain carries TRBV10-2 and TRBJ2-7; maybe TRBD1 (6 bases). V was trimmed by 7 bases and J by 5 bases, leaving 9 bases between them. The germline V gene encodes CDR1 WSHSY and CDR2 SAAADI. This CDR3 has 11 residues. In DNA form, the CDR3 reads TGCGCCAGCACCAGGGGTAACGAGCAGTACTTC. Its translation is CASTRGNEQYF.

The count of this clone is one. The J gene is TRBJ2-6, the V gene TRBV15, with 12 bases aligning to TRBD2. Germline trimming cut 1 base from V and 3 bases from J; bases unmatched to any gene: 4. CDR1 and CDR2 from the germline V gene are LNHNV and YYDKDF (reference sequence). The CDR3 spans 18 residues. The CDR3 sequence is CATSRGLAGAYGANVLTF. For the CDR3, the DNA is TGTGCCACCAGCAGAGGACTAGCGGGAGCGTATGGGGCCAACGTCCTGACTTTC.

The chain is built from TRBV19 and TRBJ2-7, with D unresolved. The germline V and J ends were trimmed by 4 bases and 2 bases, with 6 bases remaining between them. The length of the CDR3 is 12 residues. Germline CDR1 LNHDA, CDR2 SQIVND (reference sequence). DNA for the CDR3: TGTGCCAGTAGTAGTGGGACCTACGAGCAGTACTTC. It specifies CASSSGTYEQYF.

This clone was recorded once. CDR3 DNA: TGTGCCAGCAGCTTGGGTCTGGGACTAGATTACGAGCAGTACTTC. Protein sequence: CASSLGLGLDYEQYF. This chain connects TRBV5-4 to TRBJ2-7; TRBD2 matches 8 bases. Germline trimming cut 0 bases from V and 4 bases from J; bases unmatched to any gene: 6. Germline CDR1 reads SGHNT; CDR2 reads YYREEE (reference sequence). CDR3 size: 15 residues.

This clone was recorded only once. The chain joins TRBV5-1 to TRBJ2-2; TRBD1 might be the D (6 bases). CDR1 and CDR2 (germline): SGHRS, YFSETQ. The V gene lost 2 bases and the J gene lost 6 bases, with 11 bases spanning the gap. This CDR3 region has 14 residues. CDR3 DNA sequence: TGCGCCAGCAGCTTACAGGGTAGGCCCGGGGAGCTGTTTTTT. Encoded protein: CASSLQGRPGELFF.

This clone has only a few counts. CDR3 nucleotides: TGTGCCAGCTCACCTAGGCGGCTTGGTGAGCAGTACTTC. It translates to CASSPRRLGEQYF. The V call is TRBV18, the J call TRBJ2-7; D remains ambiguous. Germline V gives CDR1 KGHSH, CDR2 LQKENI. Trimming removed 3 bases from V and 7 bases from J, with 13 bases in between. The CDR3 extends over 13 amino acids.

This sequence joins TRBV6-1 and TRBJ2-1; 9 nucleotides match TRBD2. Germline CDR1 is MNHNS and CDR2 is SASEGT. The V gene end was trimmed by 7 bases and the J gene end by 8 bases; junction bases not matched to a gene: 12. The CDR3 consists of 15 residues. CDR3 DNA: TGTGCCAGCACCGACGGTGGCGGGGGGGGTTATGAGCAGTTCTTC. Translating it yields CASTDGGGGGYEQFF.

The chain is built from TRBV5-5 and TRBJ2-2; 7 nucleotides agree with TRBD1. V lost 4 bases to trimming and J lost 2 bases; unmatched junction nucleotides: 2. The CDR3 has 14 residues. CDR1 SGHKS and CDR2 YYEKEE come from the germline V gene (reference sequence). CDR3 sequence: CASSTGANTGELFF. For the CDR3, the DNA is TGTGCCAGCAGCACAGGGGCCAACACCGGGGAGCTGTTTTTT.

The J gene is TRBJ1-1, the V gene TRBV7-9; D not certain. Trimming cost V 0 bases and J 6 bases, with 11 bases left between them. CDR1 is SEHNR and CDR2 is FQNEAQ in the germline V gene (reference sequence). The CDR3 totals 14 residues. The CDR3 DNA follows: TGTGCCAGCAGCTTAGCGCTCGGGAGCCCTGAAGCTTTCTTT. The encoded protein is CASSLALGSPEAFF.

This clone has a handful of counts. This chain links TRBV6-5 with TRBJ2-1, with D perhaps matching TRBD1 (5 bases). CDR1 and CDR2 from the germline V gene are MNHEY and SVGAGI. The CDR3 has 15 residues. V dropped 2 bases and J dropped 2 bases, with 10 bases sitting between them. The DNA for the CDR3 is TGTGCCAGCAGTTACCGCAGGGTTCCCTACAATGAGCAGTTCTTC. Translated, it gives CASSYRRVPYNEQFF.

V gene TRBV11-3 combines with J gene TRBJ1-1, with no clear D. This CDR3 spans 13 amino acids. Trimming cost V 0 bases and J 4 bases, with 6 bases left between them. CDR1 SGHNT and CDR2 YENEEA come from the germline V gene. DNA of the CDR3: TGTGCCAGCAGCTTAGATCCGGTCACTGAAGCTTTCTTT. Translating gives CASSLDPVTEAFF.

The table lists this clone with a few counts. The chain is built from TRBV5-1 and TRBJ2-7; TRBD2 aligns across 10 bases. The CDR3 spans 14 residues. Germline trimming cut 4 bases from V and 1 base from J; bases unmatched to any gene: 2. CDR1 SGHRS and CDR2 YFSETQ come from the germline V gene. The CDR3 nucleotides are TGCGCCAGCAGCCCACTAGCGGGATCCTACGAGCAGTACTTC. Translated: CASSPLAGSYEQYF. Complete variable domain (other parts from reference TRBV5-1 and TRBJ2-7): KAGVTQTPRYLIKTRGQQVTLSCSPISGHRSVSWYQQTPGQGLQFLFEYFSETQRNKGNFPGRFSGRQFSNSRSEMNVSTLELGDSALYLCASSPLAGSYEQYFGPGTRLTVT.

This chain connects TRBV20-1 to TRBJ2-1, with D unclear. Germline values: CDR1 DFQATT, CDR2 SNEGSKA (reference sequence). CDR3 length equals 8 residues. Trimming took off 5 bases at V and 14 bases at J, with 7 bases between the two ends. In DNA form, the CDR3 reads TGCAGTGCTGGCCCCGAGTTCTTC. It is translated as CSAGPEFF.

The rearrangement links TRBV19 to TRBJ1-1, with 8 positions matching TRBD1. Per germline, CDR1 LNHDA and CDR2 SQIVND (reference sequence). The CDR3 extends over 14 amino acids. J was trimmed by 4 bases and V by 3 bases; bases with no gene match: 4. The CDR3 spells CASSIRQGFTEAFF. The CDR3 coding sequence is TGTGCCAGTAGTATTAGACAGGGGTTCACTGAAGCTTTCTTT.

This clone has only one observation. The chain recombines TRBV5-1 with TRBJ2-7; D not resolved. The germline V gene has CDR1 SGHRS and CDR2 YFSETQ. Trimming shortened V by 0 bases and J by 5 bases, and 12 bases separated the two germline ends. The CDR3 is 14 amino acids. The CDR3 sequence: CASSLAPGPNEQYF. The CDR3 coding sequence is TGCGCCAGCAGCTTGGCCCCGGGTCCCAACGAGCAGTACTTC.

The CDR3 DNA reads as TGTGCCAGTAGCCAGACAGGGACTGAAGCTTTCTTT. This translates into CASSQTGTEAFF. The V gene is TRBV19, the J gene TRBJ1-1, with 7 bases identical to TRBD1. This CDR3 is built from 12 residues. With V trimmed by 6 bases and J by 5 bases, 3 bases remained unmatched. The germline gives CDR1 LNHDA, CDR2 SQIVND (reference sequence). The variable domain in full, completed from reference TRBV19 and TRBJ1-1, reads DGGITQSPKYLFRKEGQNVTLSCEQNLNHDAMYWYRQDPGQGLRLIYYSQIVNDFQKGDIAEGYSVSREKKESFPLTVTSAQKNPTAFYLCASSQTGTEAFFGQGTRLTVV.

This clone came up a few times. The chain couples TRBV15 to TRBJ2-7, with 15 bases that match TRBD2. Trimming took 3 bases from V and 4 from J; bases not matched to a gene: 4. CDR3 size: 16 residues. CDR1 and CDR2 (germline): LNHNV, YYDKDF (reference sequence). The CDR3 reads CATSSSGLAGGYEQYF. The CDR3 nucleotides read TGTGCCACCAGCAGTTCCGGACTAGCGGGAGGGTACGAGCAGTACTTC.

The chain employs TRBV6-5 and TRBJ1-1; D remains ambiguous. Germline assignment: CDR1 MNHEY and CDR2 SVGAGI. The CDR3 is 12 amino acids. The V end lost 0 bases, the J end lost 10 bases, and 9 bases lay between the germline ends. CDR3 bases: TGTGCCAGCAGTTACTCGACGGGTGTAGCTTTCTTT. Its protein is CASSYSTGVAFF.

The chain combines TRBV5-1 with TRBJ2-3, with 8 bases fitting TRBD1. V dropped 1 base and J dropped 3; count of bases not matched to a gene: 16. The CDR3 consists of 19 residues. Germline V gene sequence: CDR1 SGHRS, CDR2 YFSETQ. The CDR3 sequence: CASSLSGQGARGKTDTQYF. The CDR3 DNA reads as TGCGCCAGCAGCTTGAGCGGCCAGGGGGCGAGGGGGAAGACAGATACGCAGTATTTT. Looking up the rest from reference TRBV5-1 and TRBJ2-3 gives the full variable domain: KAGVTQTPRYLIKTRGQQVTLSCSPISGHRSVSWYQQTPGQGLQFLFEYFSETQRNKGNFPGRFSGRQFSNSRSEMNVSTLELGDSALYLCASSLSGQGARGKTDTQYFGPGTRLTVL.

This chain uses TRBV4-1 with TRBJ2-1; D is possibly TRBD1 or TRBD2 (6 bases each). The germline V and J ends were trimmed by 1 base and 8 bases, with 18 bases remaining between them. The CDR3 is 16 residues long. Germline V CDR1 and CDR2: MGHRA, YSYEKL. The chain's CDR3 is CASSQVWGAGSHEQFF. For the CDR3, the DNA is TGCGCCAGCAGCCAAGTTTGGGGGGCCGGTTCGCATGAGCAGTTCTTC.

The V call is TRBV7-9, the J call TRBJ2-5; D might be TRBD2 (7 bases). Germline CDR1 SEHNR, CDR2 FQNEAQ (reference sequence). With 6 bases removed from V and 1 base from J, the gap between germline ends came to 15 bases. The length of the CDR3 is 15 residues. DNA for the CDR3: TGTGCCAGCAGTAGGGGGGGAACCGTCCAAGAGACCCAGTACTTC. It is translated as CASSRGGTVQETQYF. The complete variable domain, with remaining parts taken from reference TRBV7-9 and TRBJ2-5, reads DTGVSQNPRHKITKRGQNVTFRCDPISEHNRLYWYRQTLGQGPEFLTYFQNEAQLEKSRLLSDRFSAERPKGSFSTLEIQRTEQGDSAMYLCASSRGGTVQETQYFGPGTRLLVL.

The chain carries TRBV10-3 and TRBJ2-6, with D unresolved. With 3 bases removed from V and 4 bases from J, the gap between germline ends came to 16 bases. The CDR3 is made up of 17 amino acids. Per germline, CDR1 ENHRY and CDR2 SYGVKD. The CDR3 bases are TGTGCCATCAGTGATCGTCAAGGTTTCTCGGGGGCCAACGTCCTGACTTTC. Translation gives CAISDRQGFSGANVLTF.

The chain is built from TRBV7-9 and TRBJ1-2, with 8 bases matching TRBD1. V dropped 3 bases and J dropped 8; count of bases not matched to a gene: 8. This CDR3 has 14 residues. The germline V gene encodes CDR1 SEHNR and CDR2 FQNEAQ (reference sequence). Here the CDR3 reads CASSFDGQGQGYTF. In DNA, the CDR3 is TGTGCCAGCAGCTTTGACGGACAGGGACAAGGCTACACCTTC.

This clone has just one count. This chain uses TRBV5-8 with TRBJ2-7; D gene unclear. V lost 4 bases, J lost 9 bases, and 20 bases lay in between. This CDR3 has 14 residues. In germline, CDR1 is SGHTS, CDR2 YDEGEE. CDR3 nucleotide sequence: TGTGCCAGCAGCCAAGGTAGGGCCGGACGTGTGCAGTACTTC. This encodes CASSQGRAGRVQYF.

The chain carries TRBV7-2 and TRBJ2-2; 10 nucleotides align to TRBD2. The CDR3 is 13 residues long. The V gene's germline CDR1 is SGHTA and CDR2 FQGNSA. J gave up 7 bases and V 7 bases, and 3 bases lay outside the gene matches. The CDR3 region is CASTSGSGGELFF. The CDR3 DNA is TGTGCCAGCACTAGCGGGAGCGGCGGGGAGCTGTTTTTT.

V usage is TRBV4-1 and J usage is TRBJ2-6; D might be TRBD1 (6 bases). Germline lookup yields CDR1 MGHRA and CDR2 YSYEKL. Trimming cost V 4 bases and J 4 bases, with 20 bases left between them. The CDR3 spans 18 residues. CDR3 sequence reads: CASSLAPQGSSGANVLTF. Here the CDR3 DNA reads TGCGCCAGCAGCCTGGCCCCTCAGGGGTCGAGCGGGGCCAACGTCCTGACTTTC.